This T cell receptor beta chain was sequenced in a study of identifying expanded T cells in peripheral blood. Assay: immunoSEQ multiplex PCR; the TCRdb copy retains only in-frame clones and omits some. In the table there are 50,000 to 75,000 clones, about 89% of which are singletons. CDR3 length equals 17 residues. The V gene lost 4 bases and the J gene lost 0 bases, with 16 bases spanning the gap. Germline V lookup: CDR1 MDHEN, CDR2 SYDVKM. Regarding this clone: Its specificity is unknown.

General observations from the study: Differentially abundant clones: roughly 1.3 between replicates, 16.4 at roughly 13 days, around 19 at four. Variance in clone template counts between approximately 2-week samples significantly increased with total template count across all healthy donors.

The specimen sequenced was blood. The gene calls are TRBV28 and TRBJ1-3; no firm D call. This TCR was recovered from a person between 18 and 75 years old in good health. CDR3 DNA sequence: TGTGCCAGCAGTTATACTACTTTGACGCACTCTGGAAACACCATATATTTT. Translating it yields CASSYTTLTHSGNTIYF.